The 5 T cell receptor beta chains presented below share a single source sample, sequenced in a study of a mutant IDH1 vaccine in newly diagnosed glioma. The time point here: baseline, week 1 (first vaccination visit). Treatment specified: pre-vaccination baseline after standard-of-care therapy. Clones were read by immunoSEQ multiplex PCR, and TCRdb kept only the in-frame ones, dropping some. The data contain 30,000 or so clones, about 88% of them singletons. The sequences come from PBMCs, collected from a glioma patient treated with radiotherapy, temozolomide or both. These receptors all come from a woman aged 40 to 50 with glioma.

V usage is TRBV6-5 and J usage is TRBJ1-2, with 7 bases identical to TRBD1. V lost 5 bases, J lost 7 bases, and 7 bases stayed unmatched. Germline V lookup: CDR1 MNHEY, CDR2 SVGAGI. This CDR3 region has 13 residues. The CDR3 coding sequence is TGTGCCAGCAGTAATCGGGACAGAGGTGGCTACACCTTC. Translated: CASSNRDRGGYTF.

V gene TRBV2 combines with J gene TRBJ2-7; weak D call: TRBD1 (6 bases). The V gene lost 7 bases and the J gene lost 2 bases, with 15 bases spanning the gap. The length of the CDR3 is 14 residues. The germline gives CDR1 SNHLY, CDR2 FYNNEI. DNA for the CDR3: TGTGCCAGCATTAAGGACAGCACAACCTACGAGCAGTACTTC. Translating it yields CASIKDSTTYEQYF.

The chain uses TRBV19 and TRBJ2-7, with D uncertain. The CDR3 has 16 residues. Germline lookup yields CDR1 LNHDA and CDR2 SQIVND (reference sequence). V was trimmed by 1 base and J by 0 bases, leaving 13 bases between them. The CDR3, as DNA: TGTGCCAGTAGTATAGGCGCCGGCGGAGTCTCCTACGAGCAGTACTTC. Amino acids: CASSIGAGGVSYEQYF.

The V and J genes are TRBV5-1 and TRBJ1-2; no clear D. Germline CDR1 SGHRS, CDR2 YFSETQ. V was shortened by 1 base and J by 2 bases, with 15 bases between the two germline ends. The CDR3 spans 16 residues. In nucleotides, the CDR3 is TGCGCCAGCAGCTTGACAACGACTACTTCCAACTATGGCTACACCTTC. Its translation is CASSLTTTTSNYGYTF.

This clone was observed once. The V and J genes are TRBV2 and TRBJ1-1; 8 positions agree with TRBD1. The CDR3 totals 16 residues. The V gene's germline CDR1 is SNHLY and CDR2 FYNNEI. The junction had 8 bases not matched to a gene; V was cut back by 4 bases and J by 1 base. The chain's CDR3 is CASSVSPTGANTEAFF. The CDR3 DNA reads TGTGCCAGCAGTGTCTCCCCGACAGGGGCGAACACTGAAGCTTTCTTT.